This entry describes one TCR beta chain. Original handling: Reference gene primers were amplified, and this amplification served to estimate nucleated cell counts. Produced via immunoSEQ multiplex PCR; TCRdb's table is partial and in-frame only. Clone size and the V and J calls come from that table; the DNA yielded D and trimming. Here the sample spans fewer than 150,000 clones, approximately 83% being singletons. Germline CDR1 is SGHNT and CDR2 is YYREEE (reference sequence). The CDR3 spans 14 residues. V gave up 3 bases and J gave up 1 base, with 9 bases separating them. The entry originates in a study of blood T cell repertoires in COVID-19. Study background: The origin of the acute and convalescent COVID-19 samples was the United States, Italy and Spain. In each case, the material was cDNA or gDNA derived from T cells, B-cell-depleted T cells, or PBMCs.

The chain uses TRBV5-4 and TRBJ2-3, with D possibly being TRBD1 (5 bases). Material for sequencing was peripheral blood. This TCR derives from a woman aged 45-65 years who had recovered from COVID-19. The CDR3 loop is CASSYTRGTDTQYF. In DNA form, the CDR3 reads TGTGCCAGCAGCTATACCAGGGGCACAGATACGCAGTATTTT.